The TCR beta chain described here comes from a study of long-term antiretroviral therapy in people with HIV. Sequencing used immunoSEQ v3.0 at survey level. This table comes from immunoSEQ multiplex PCR, and its TCRdb copy is limited to in-frame clones, with some not included. Of more than 35,000 clones in the sample, around 94% are singletons; the top ten hold roughly 3.9%. The receptor was derived from a woman in her 50s with HIV. This material consisted of unsorted PBMCs, taken 4.1 years after starting antiretroviral therapy.

Here the CDR3 DNA reads TGTGCCAGCAGCTTAGGGTCGGCAGCCAAATACTACGAGCAGTACTTC. Translated: CASSLGSAAKYYEQYF. This chain uses TRBV7-8 with TRBJ2-7; the D is unclear. CDR1 is SGHVS, CDR2 FQNEAQ, per germline. The CDR3 totals 16 residues. Trimming cost V 1 base and J 3 bases, with 16 bases left between them.